Sequencing of this T cell receptor beta chain was carried out in a study of human T cells and chemical hapten exposure. Time point defined: patch test 3, about 24 weeks after DPC sensitization. The treatment denotes: therapeutic diphenylcyclopropenone sensitization with weekly scalp DPC. Total RNA was isolated from unfractionated whole blood. The CDR3 extends over 14 amino acids. From germline, CDR1 is GTSNPN and CDR2 SVGIG (reference sequence). V lost 2 bases and J lost 0; bases outside the gene matches: 4. Individual cDNA molecules had unique molecular identifiers attached to them by the library. MiXCR, applied by TCRdb to the RACE reads, yields one record per CDR3 protein. The sample carries 95,000 to 150,000 distinct CDR3 sequences, approximately 10% recorded once. This clonotype was observed a handful of times.

The sample here was whole blood, taken in connection with sensitization to the hapten diphenylcyclopropenone (DPC). The chain uses TRBV30 and TRBJ2-7; 7 bases align to TRBD1. This sequence was found in a woman aged 45-59 years with alopecia areata. Some clones in this sample may be carry-over from other donors' samples. This chain's CDR3 is CAWSWTGISYEQYF. The CDR3 DNA follows: TGTGCCTGGAGTTGGACAGGCATCTCCTACGAGCAGTACTTC. Together with reference TRBV30 and TRBJ2-7, the CDR3 gives the full variable domain: SQTIHQWPATLVQPVGSPLSLECTVEGTSNPNLYWYRQAAGRGLQLLFYSVGIGQISSEVPQNLSASRPQDRQFILSSKKLLLSDSGFYLCAWSWTGISYEQYFGPGTRLTVT.